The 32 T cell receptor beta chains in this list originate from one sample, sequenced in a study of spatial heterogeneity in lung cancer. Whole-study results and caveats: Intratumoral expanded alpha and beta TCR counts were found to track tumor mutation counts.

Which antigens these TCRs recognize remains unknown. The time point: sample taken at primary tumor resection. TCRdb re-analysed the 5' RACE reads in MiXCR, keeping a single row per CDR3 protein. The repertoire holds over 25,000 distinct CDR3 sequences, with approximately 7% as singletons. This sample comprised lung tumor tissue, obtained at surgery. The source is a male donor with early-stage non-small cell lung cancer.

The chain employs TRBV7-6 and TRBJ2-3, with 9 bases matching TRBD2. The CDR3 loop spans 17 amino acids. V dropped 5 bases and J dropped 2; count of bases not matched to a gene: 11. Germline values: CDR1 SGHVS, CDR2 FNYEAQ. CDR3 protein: CASSLRSSGGSTDTQYF. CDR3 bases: TGTGCCAGCAGCCTCCGCAGTAGCGGGGGATCCACAGATACGCAGTATTTT.

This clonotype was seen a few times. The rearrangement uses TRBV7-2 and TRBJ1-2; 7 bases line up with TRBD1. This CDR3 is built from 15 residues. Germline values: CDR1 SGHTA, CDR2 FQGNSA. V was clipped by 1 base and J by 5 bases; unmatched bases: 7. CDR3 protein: CASSLEITGAYGYTF. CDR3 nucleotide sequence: TGTGCCAGCAGCTTAGAAATTACAGGGGCATATGGCTACACCTTC.

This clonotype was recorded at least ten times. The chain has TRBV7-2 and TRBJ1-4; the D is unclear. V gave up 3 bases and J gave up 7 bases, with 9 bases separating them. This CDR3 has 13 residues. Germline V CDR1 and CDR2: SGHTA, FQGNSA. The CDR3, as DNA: TGTGCCAGCAGCTTTTCCAGTATTGAAAAACTGTTTTTT. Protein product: CASSFSSIEKLFF.

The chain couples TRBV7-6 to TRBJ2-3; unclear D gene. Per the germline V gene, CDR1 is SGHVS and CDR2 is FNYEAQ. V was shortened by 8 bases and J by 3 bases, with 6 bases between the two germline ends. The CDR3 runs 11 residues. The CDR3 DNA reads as TGTGCCAGCTCTACTACAGATACGCAGTATTTT. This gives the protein CASSTTDTQYF.

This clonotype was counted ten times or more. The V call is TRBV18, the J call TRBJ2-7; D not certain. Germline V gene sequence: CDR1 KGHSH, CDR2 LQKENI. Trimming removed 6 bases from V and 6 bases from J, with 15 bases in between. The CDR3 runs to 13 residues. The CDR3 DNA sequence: TGTGCCAGCTCCCAGATAGACTGGGGCGAGCAGTACTTC. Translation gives CASSQIDWGEQYF.

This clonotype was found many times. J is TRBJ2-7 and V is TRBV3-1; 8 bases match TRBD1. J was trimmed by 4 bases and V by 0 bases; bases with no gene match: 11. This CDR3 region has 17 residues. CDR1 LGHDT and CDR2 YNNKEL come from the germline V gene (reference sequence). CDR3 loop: CASSQDPRTGRLYEQYF. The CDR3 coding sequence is TGTGCCAGCAGCCAAGATCCAAGGACAGGGAGGCTTTACGAGCAGTACTTC.

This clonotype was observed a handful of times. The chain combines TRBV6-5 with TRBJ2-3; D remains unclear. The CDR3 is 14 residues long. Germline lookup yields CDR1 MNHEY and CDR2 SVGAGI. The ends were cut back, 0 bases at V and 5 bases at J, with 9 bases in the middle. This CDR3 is CASSYSEGGDTQYF. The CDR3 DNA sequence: TGTGCCAGCAGTTACTCGGAAGGTGGAGATACGCAGTATTTT.

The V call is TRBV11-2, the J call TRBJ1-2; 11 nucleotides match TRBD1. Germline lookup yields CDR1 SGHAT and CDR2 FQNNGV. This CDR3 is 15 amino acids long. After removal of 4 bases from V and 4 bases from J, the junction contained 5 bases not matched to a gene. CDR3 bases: TGTGCCAGCAGCTCACGGACAGGGGGCACCTATGGCTACACCTTC. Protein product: CASSSRTGGTYGYTF.

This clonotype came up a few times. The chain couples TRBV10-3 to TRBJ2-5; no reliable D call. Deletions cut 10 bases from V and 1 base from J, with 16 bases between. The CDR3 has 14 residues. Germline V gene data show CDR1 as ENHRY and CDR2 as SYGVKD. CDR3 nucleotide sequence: TGTGCCACGGCCGCCTCAGCTCTCCAAGAGACCCAGTACTTC. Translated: CATAASALQETQYF.

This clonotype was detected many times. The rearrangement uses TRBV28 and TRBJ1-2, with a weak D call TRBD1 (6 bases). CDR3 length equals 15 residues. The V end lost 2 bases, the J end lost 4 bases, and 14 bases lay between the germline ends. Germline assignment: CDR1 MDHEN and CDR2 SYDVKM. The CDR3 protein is CASSLGSGTPYGYTF. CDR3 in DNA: TGTGCCAGCAGTTTAGGCTCCGGGACACCCTATGGCTACACCTTC.

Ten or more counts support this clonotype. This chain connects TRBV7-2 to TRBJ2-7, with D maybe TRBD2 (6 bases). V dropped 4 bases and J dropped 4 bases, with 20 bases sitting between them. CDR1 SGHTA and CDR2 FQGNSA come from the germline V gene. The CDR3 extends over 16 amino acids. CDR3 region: CASSSFGEAQRYEQYF. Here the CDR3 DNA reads TGTGCCAGCAGCTCCTTCGGGGAGGCACAGAGATACGAGCAGTACTTC.

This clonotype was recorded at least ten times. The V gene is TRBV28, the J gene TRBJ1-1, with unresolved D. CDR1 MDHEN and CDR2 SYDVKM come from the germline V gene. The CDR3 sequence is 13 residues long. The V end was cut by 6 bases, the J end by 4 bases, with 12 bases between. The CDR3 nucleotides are TGTGCCAGCAGCTGGGAGGGCGTCACTGAAGCTTTCTTT. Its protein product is CASSWEGVTEAFF.

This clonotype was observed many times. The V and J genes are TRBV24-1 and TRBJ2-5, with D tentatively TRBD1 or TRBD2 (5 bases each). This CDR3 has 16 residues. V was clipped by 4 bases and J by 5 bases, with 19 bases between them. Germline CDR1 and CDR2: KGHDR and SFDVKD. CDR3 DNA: TGTGCCACCAGTGAGGGGGTAAGAGGCTTCGCGGAGACCCAGTACTTC. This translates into CATSEGVRGFAETQYF.

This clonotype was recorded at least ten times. The chain's CDR3 is CASSSRLAGGQQLAKQYF. CDR3 sequence (DNA): TGTGCCAGCAGCTCGAGACTAGCGGGGGGGCAACAGCTAGCGAAGCAGTACTTC. The rearrangement joins TRBV5-4 to TRBJ2-7; 14 bases map to TRBD2. CDR1 and CDR2 from the germline V gene are SGHNT and YYREEE (reference sequence). The CDR3 is 18 amino acids. Losses at the gene ends were 3 bases for V and 8 bases for J; bases not matched to a gene: 16.

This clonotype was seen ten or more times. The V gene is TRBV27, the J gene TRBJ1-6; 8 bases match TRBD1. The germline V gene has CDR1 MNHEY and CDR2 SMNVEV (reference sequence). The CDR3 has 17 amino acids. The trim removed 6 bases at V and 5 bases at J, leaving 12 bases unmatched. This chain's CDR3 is CASSRRPVGQDNSPLHF. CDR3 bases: TGTGCCAGCAGCCGACGTCCTGTGGGACAGGATAATTCACCCCTCCACTTT.

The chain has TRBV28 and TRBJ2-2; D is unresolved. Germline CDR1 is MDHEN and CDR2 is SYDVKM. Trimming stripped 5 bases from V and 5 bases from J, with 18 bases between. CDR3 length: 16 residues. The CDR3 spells CASSITRLARTGELFF. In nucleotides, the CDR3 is TGTGCCAGCAGTATAACCAGACTGGCGAGGACCGGGGAGCTGTTTTTT.

For the CDR3, the DNA is TGTGCCAGCAGCCATACTAATGACTCACCCCTCCACTTT. Protein: CASSHTNDSPLHF. The chain carries TRBV7-2 and TRBJ1-6, with no clear D. The CDR3 spans 13 residues. V shed 5 bases and J shed 10 bases, with 12 bases lying between them. CDR1 is SGHTA and CDR2 is FQGNSA in the germline V gene.

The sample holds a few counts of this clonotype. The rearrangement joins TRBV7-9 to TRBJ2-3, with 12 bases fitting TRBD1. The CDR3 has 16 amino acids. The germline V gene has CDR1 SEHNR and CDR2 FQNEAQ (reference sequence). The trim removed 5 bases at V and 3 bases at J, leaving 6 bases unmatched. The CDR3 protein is CASSRDRGLLTDTQYF. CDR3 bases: TGTGCCAGCAGCCGGGACAGGGGGCTCTTGACAGATACGCAGTATTTT.

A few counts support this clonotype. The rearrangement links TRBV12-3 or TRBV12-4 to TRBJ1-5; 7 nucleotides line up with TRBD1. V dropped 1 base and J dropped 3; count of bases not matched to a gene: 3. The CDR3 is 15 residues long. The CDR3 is CASSLGQGNNQPQHF. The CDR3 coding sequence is TGTGCCAGCAGTTTAGGACAGGGAAACAATCAGCCCCAGCATTTT.

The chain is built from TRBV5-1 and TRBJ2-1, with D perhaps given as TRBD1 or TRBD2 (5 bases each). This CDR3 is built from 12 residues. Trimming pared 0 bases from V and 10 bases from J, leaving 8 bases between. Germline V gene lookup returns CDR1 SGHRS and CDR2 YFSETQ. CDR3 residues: CASSLEGDEQFF. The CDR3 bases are TGCGCCAGCAGCTTGGAAGGGGACGAGCAGTTCTTC.

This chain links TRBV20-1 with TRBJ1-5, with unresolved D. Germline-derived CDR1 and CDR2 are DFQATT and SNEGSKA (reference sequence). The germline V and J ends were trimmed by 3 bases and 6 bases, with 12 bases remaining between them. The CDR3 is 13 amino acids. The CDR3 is CSASLAFSQPQHF. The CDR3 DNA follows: TGCAGTGCTAGTCTTGCCTTTAGTCAGCCCCAGCATTTT.

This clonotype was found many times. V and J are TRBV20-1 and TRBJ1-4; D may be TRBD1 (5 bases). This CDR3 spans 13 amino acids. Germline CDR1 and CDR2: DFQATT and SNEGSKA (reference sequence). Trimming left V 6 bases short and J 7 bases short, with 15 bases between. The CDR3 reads CSADQGLAEKLFF. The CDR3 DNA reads TGCAGTGCCGATCAGGGCCTCGCTGAAAAACTGTTTTTT.

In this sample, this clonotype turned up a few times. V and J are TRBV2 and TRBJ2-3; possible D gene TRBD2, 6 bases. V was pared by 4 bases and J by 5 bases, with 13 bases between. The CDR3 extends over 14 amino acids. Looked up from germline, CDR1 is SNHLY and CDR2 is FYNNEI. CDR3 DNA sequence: TGTGCCAGCAGTGTTAGGGAGGTGGGAGATACGCAGTATTTT. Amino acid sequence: CASSVREVGDTQYF.

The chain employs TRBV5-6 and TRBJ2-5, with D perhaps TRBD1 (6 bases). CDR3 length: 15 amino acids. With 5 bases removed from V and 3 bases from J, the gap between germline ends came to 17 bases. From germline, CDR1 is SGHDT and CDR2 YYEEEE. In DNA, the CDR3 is TGTGCCAGCAGTCAAACAGGGAATATTGAAGAGACCCAGTACTTC. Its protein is CASSQTGNIEETQYF.

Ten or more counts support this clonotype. The CDR3 reads CASRSGTGRSLNTEAFF. CDR3 DNA sequence: TGTGCCAGCAGGTCCGGGACAGGGAGATCTTTGAACACTGAAGCTTTCTTT. This sequence joins TRBV28 and TRBJ1-1, with 9 bases fitting TRBD1. The CDR3 has 17 amino acids. Germline lookup yields CDR1 MDHEN and CDR2 SYDVKM. Trimming took 6 bases from V and 0 from J; bases not matched to a gene: 11.

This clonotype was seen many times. CDR3 nucleotide sequence: TGCGCCAGCAGCTCCGGACGGGTGAACACTGAAGCTTTCTTT. Residues: CASSSGRVNTEAFF. The gene calls are TRBV5-1 and TRBJ1-1; no clear D. V shed 3 bases and J shed 0 bases, with 9 bases lying between them. The CDR3 is 14 residues long. The germline gives CDR1 SGHRS, CDR2 YFSETQ.

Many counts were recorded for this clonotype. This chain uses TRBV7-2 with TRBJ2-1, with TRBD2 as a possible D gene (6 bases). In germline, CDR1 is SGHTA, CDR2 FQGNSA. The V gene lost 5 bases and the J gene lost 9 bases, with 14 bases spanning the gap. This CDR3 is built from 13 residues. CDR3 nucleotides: TGTGCCAGCAGCCCCCCAAAGGGAGGTGAGCAGTTCTTC. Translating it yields CASSPPKGGEQFF.

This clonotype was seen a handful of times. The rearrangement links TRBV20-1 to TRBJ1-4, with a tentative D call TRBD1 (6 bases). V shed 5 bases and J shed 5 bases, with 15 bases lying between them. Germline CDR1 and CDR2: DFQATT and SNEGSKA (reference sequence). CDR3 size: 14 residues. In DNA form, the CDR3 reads TGCAGTGCTTCTCGGGACACCCAGAATGAAAAACTGTTTTTT. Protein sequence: CSASRDTQNEKLFF.

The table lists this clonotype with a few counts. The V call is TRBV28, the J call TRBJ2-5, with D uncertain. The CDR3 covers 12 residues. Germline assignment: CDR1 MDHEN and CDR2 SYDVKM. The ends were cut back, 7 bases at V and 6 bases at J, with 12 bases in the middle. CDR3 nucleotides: TGTGCCAGCAAGCCAGCCGCCCAGACCCAGTACTTC. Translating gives CASKPAAQTQYF.

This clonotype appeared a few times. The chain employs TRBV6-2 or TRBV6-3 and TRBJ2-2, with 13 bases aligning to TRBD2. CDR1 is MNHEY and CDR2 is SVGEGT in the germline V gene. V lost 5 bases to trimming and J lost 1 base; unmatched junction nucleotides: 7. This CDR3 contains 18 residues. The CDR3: CASSRPGLAGMNTGELFF. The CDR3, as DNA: TGTGCCAGCAGTCGTCCGGGACTAGCGGGGATGAACACCGGGGAGCTGTTTTTT.

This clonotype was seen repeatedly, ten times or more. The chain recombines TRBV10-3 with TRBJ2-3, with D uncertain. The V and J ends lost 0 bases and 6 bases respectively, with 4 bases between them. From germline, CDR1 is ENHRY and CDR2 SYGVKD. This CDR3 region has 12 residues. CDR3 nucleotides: TGTGCCATCAGTGAGTCTAGGGATACGCAGTATTTT. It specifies CAISESRDTQYF.

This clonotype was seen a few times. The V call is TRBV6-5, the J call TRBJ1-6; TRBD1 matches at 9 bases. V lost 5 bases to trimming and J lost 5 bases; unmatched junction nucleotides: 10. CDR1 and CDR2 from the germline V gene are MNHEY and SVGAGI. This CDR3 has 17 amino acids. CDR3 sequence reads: CASSRYVTGGNNSPLHF. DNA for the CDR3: TGTGCCAGCAGTAGATACGTAACAGGGGGCAATAATTCACCCCTCCACTTT.